These 25 T cell receptor beta chains originate from one sample sequenced in a study of blood T cell repertoires in COVID-19. Sequencing used immunoSEQ multiplex PCR; TCRdb keeps in-frame clones, though not all of them. Found here are approximately 70,000 clones, about four fifths of them singletons; the top ten hold 6.3%. The sample taken for sequencing was peripheral blood. The source is a woman aged 60-75 years with acute or convalescent COVID-19.

This chain joins TRBV11-2 and TRBJ1-1, with 8 bases matching TRBD1. From germline, CDR1 is SGHAT and CDR2 FQNNGV. V was clipped by 5 bases and J by 5 bases; unmatched bases: 10. The CDR3 has 15 residues. In DNA, the CDR3 is TGTGCCAGCAGCGCGGTCGGACAGGGTACAACTGAAGCTTTCTTT. Protein product: CASSAVGQGTTEAFF.

V gene TRBV7-2 combines with J gene TRBJ2-3; TRBD2 matches 12 bases. The germline V gene has CDR1 SGHTA and CDR2 FQGNSA. This CDR3 is 17 amino acids long. Unmatched junction bases numbered 11, after V lost 4 bases and J lost 6 bases. CDR3 residues: CASSSGTSGLGWDTQYF. The CDR3 nucleotides are TGTGCCAGCAGCTCCGGGACTAGCGGGTTGGGGTGGGATACGCAGTATTTT.

V usage is TRBV7-6 and J usage is TRBJ1-6, with a possible D match to TRBD1 (5 bases). The CDR3 length is 15 residues. V was pared by 3 bases and J by 0 bases, with 6 bases between. Germline CDR1 is SGHVS and CDR2 is FNYEAQ. CDR3 sequence: CASSFGASYNSPLHF. DNA of the CDR3: TGTGCCAGCAGCTTTGGGGCCTCCTATAATTCACCCCTCCACTTT.

This clone was detected only a few times. This rearrangement joins TRBV10-3 to TRBJ2-2; D is ambiguous. The CDR3 loop spans 12 amino acids. V was shortened by 4 bases and J by 7 bases, with 7 bases between the two germline ends. The germline gives CDR1 ENHRY, CDR2 SYGVKD. The CDR3 protein is CAISAAVGELFF. The DNA of the CDR3 is TGTGCCATCAGTGCCGCAGTCGGGGAGCTGTTTTTT.

Only one count was recorded for this clone. V is TRBV10-1 and J is TRBJ2-2; D gene uncertain. V was pared by 2 bases and J by 5 bases, with 12 bases between. Germline-derived CDR1 and CDR2 are WNHNN and SYGVQD (reference sequence). The CDR3 runs to 15 residues. CDR3 in DNA: TGCGCCAGCAGTGAGGTCAGGTTAGGAACCGGGGAGCTGTTTTTT. The encoded protein is CASSEVRLGTGELFF.

The J gene is TRBJ2-2, the V gene TRBV10-3, with 9 nucleotides matching TRBD2. The germline V gene encodes CDR1 ENHRY and CDR2 SYGVKD. This CDR3 comprises 14 residues. The CDR3 here is CGTHGAGGTGELFF. The CDR3 DNA reads TGTGGCACCCATGGAGCGGGGGGCACCGGGGAGCTGTTTTTT.

This clone has more than one count but fewer than ten. This chain connects TRBV12-5 to TRBJ1-5; 10 bases agree with TRBD1. CDR1 and CDR2 from the germline V gene are LGHNT and FRNRAP. J gave up 2 bases and V 6 bases, and 4 bases lay outside the gene matches. The CDR3 consists of 15 residues. CDR3 sequence: CASGPGTGGNQPQHF. The DNA for the CDR3 is TGTGCTAGTGGACCCGGGACAGGGGGCAATCAGCCCCAGCATTTT. The entire variable domain, with the rest obtained from reference TRBV12-5 and TRBJ1-5, is as follows: DARVTQTPRHKVTEMGQEVTMRCQPILGHNTVFWYRQTMMQGLELLAYFRNRAPLDDSGMPKDRFSAEMPDATLATLKIQPSEPRDSAVYFCASGPGTGGNQPQHFGDGTRLSIL.

CDR3 sequence reads: CASSPGQGFAVEEKLFF. CDR3 nucleotides: TGTGCCAGCAGTCCGGGACAGGGTTTTGCGGTCGAAGAAAAACTGTTTTTT. The genes are TRBV6-6 and TRBJ1-4; 9 bases match TRBD1. The CDR3 consists of 17 residues. Trimming took 5 bases from V and 8 from J; bases not matched to a gene: 15. From germline, CDR1 is MNHNY and CDR2 SVGAGI (reference sequence).

The chain joins TRBV7-6 to TRBJ2-7; 7 nucleotides line up with TRBD1. This CDR3 has 17 amino acids. V shed 4 bases and J 0 bases; nucleotides not matched to a gene: 12. Looked up from germline, CDR1 is SGHVS and CDR2 is FNYEAQ. Here the CDR3 reads CASSSVGDSRSSYEQYF. In nucleotides, the CDR3 is TGTGCCAGCAGCTCCGTCGGGGACAGCAGGAGCTCCTACGAGCAGTACTTC.

This chain joins TRBV5-4 and TRBJ1-3, with unresolved D. The length of the CDR3 is 16 residues. Trimming left V 1 base short and J 3 bases short, with 14 bases between. Per the germline V gene, CDR1 is SGHNT and CDR2 is YYREEE (reference sequence). The CDR3 sequence: CASSLMRAGGGNTIYF. CDR3 nucleotides: TGTGCCAGCAGCTTGATGAGGGCTGGAGGTGGAAACACCATATATTTT.

The table lists this clone with a few counts. The J gene is TRBJ1-3, the V gene TRBV13; D ambiguous. The CDR3 extends over 15 amino acids. Germline CDR1 and CDR2: PRHDT and FYEKMQ (reference sequence). V gave up 0 bases and J gave up 0 bases, with 6 bases separating them. CDR3 in amino acids: CASSLGSSSGNTIYF. CDR3 nucleotide sequence: TGTGCCAGCAGCTTAGGGTCCAGCTCTGGAAACACCATATATTTT.

The chain combines TRBV5-5 with TRBJ2-2; the D is unclear. Germline CDR1 and CDR2: SGHKS and YYEKEE (reference sequence). V was pared by 1 base and J by 1 base, with 5 bases between. The CDR3 spans 14 residues. In nucleotides, the CDR3 is TGTGCCAGCAGCTTGAGACAGAACACCGGGGAGCTGTTTTTT. Encoded protein: CASSLRQNTGELFF.

The rearrangement uses TRBV7-6 and TRBJ1-1; tentative D call: TRBD1 (5 bases). Germline V gene lookup returns CDR1 SGHVS and CDR2 FNYEAQ. Trimming took 5 bases from V and 5 from J, leaving 21 bases between them. CDR3 length: 16 amino acids. CDR3 protein: CASSNEQAILGTEAFF. The DNA for the CDR3 is TGTGCCAGCAGCAACGAACAGGCCATATTGGGGACTGAAGCTTTCTTT.

This clone came up once. The V call is TRBV19, the J call TRBJ1-4; D possibly corresponds to TRBD1 (6 bases). The CDR3 has 14 residues. The germline V and J ends were trimmed by 7 bases and 7 bases, with 16 bases remaining between them. Germline CDR1 and CDR2: LNHDA and SQIVND (reference sequence). CDR3 loop: CASKGLQGIEKLFF. The CDR3 nucleotides are TGTGCCAGTAAAGGTCTCCAGGGGATTGAAAAACTGTTTTTT.

The chain links TRBV30 to TRBJ2-6; the D gene is possibly TRBD2 (6 bases). The CDR3 has 15 amino acids. Germline assignment: CDR1 GTSNPN and CDR2 SVGIG (reference sequence). Trimming removed 8 bases from V and 2 bases from J, with 16 bases in between. The CDR3 region has the DNA TGTGCCCGCGGGACCTGGGGACCTGGGGCCAACGTCCTGACTTTC. Translation: CARGTWGPGANVLTF.

CDR3 region: CASRPNKDRQETQYF. The CDR3 region has the DNA TGCGCCAGCAGACCCAATAAGGACAGGCAAGAGACCCAGTACTTC. V is TRBV23-1 and J is TRBJ2-5; 7 nucleotides line up with TRBD1. TRBV23-1 is classed as an ORF, of uncertain function. V was clipped by 6 bases and J by 2 bases; unmatched bases: 9. The CDR3 is made up of 15 amino acids.

The chain recombines TRBV7-9 with TRBJ1-2; D not certain. The germline gives CDR1 SEHNR, CDR2 FQNEAQ (reference sequence). The CDR3 totals 13 residues. The germline V and J ends were trimmed by 2 bases and 8 bases, with 12 bases remaining between them. The CDR3 loop reads CASSLITGRGYTF. The CDR3 nucleotides read TGTGCCAGCAGCTTAATAACGGGAAGAGGCTACACCTTC.

This clone showed up just once. V and J are TRBV30 and TRBJ2-7; D gene unclear. This CDR3 is built from 13 residues. V was cut by 0 bases and J by 2 bases, with 8 bases left in between. Per the germline V gene, CDR1 is GTSNPN and CDR2 is SVGIG (reference sequence). CDR3 DNA sequence: TGTGCCTGGAGTGTAGCCGGTCCCTACGAGCAGTACTTC. Translating gives CAWSVAGPYEQYF.

This chain connects TRBV19 to TRBJ2-2, with D perhaps TRBD1 (5 bases). This CDR3 is 17 amino acids long. Germline CDR1 LNHDA, CDR2 SQIVND (reference sequence). V dropped 4 bases and J dropped 5 bases, with 20 bases sitting between them. CDR3 protein: CASSNSPGRVGTGELFF. The CDR3 DNA reads as TGTGCCAGTAGTAATAGCCCCGGCAGGGTTGGGACCGGGGAGCTGTTTTTT.

The V call is TRBV27, the J call TRBJ2-2; D possibly corresponds to TRBD1 (6 bases). This CDR3 contains 14 residues. Looked up from germline, CDR1 is MNHEY and CDR2 is SMNVEV (reference sequence). Trimming pared 2 bases from V and 3 bases from J, leaving 7 bases between. CDR3 DNA: TGTGCCAGCAGTTTACAGGGGTACACCGGGGAGCTGTTTTTT. This codes for CASSLQGYTGELFF.

J is TRBJ1-2 and V is TRBV28, with D uncertain. This CDR3 is built from 17 residues. V lost 3 bases, J lost 2 bases, and 19 bases lay in between. CDR1 and CDR2 (germline): MDHEN, SYDVKM. The CDR3 protein is CASSFFLGEGGNYGYTF. The DNA for the CDR3 is TGTGCCAGCAGTTTTTTTTTGGGTGAAGGAGGGAACTATGGCTACACCTTC.

As regards this clone: Relative to the germline gene, one junction end is altered; a read error may explain this. The chain employs TRBV12-3 or TRBV12-4 and TRBJ2-3; TRBD2 aligns across 11 bases. The length of the CDR3 is 13 residues. The CDR3 sequence is CASSLAGGNTQYF. The CDR3 nucleotides read TGTGCCAGCAGTCTAGCGGGAGGAAATACGCAGTATTTT.

The chain couples TRBV9 to TRBJ2-3, with 9 nucleotides matching TRBD2. The CDR3 is made up of 16 amino acids. The germline gives CDR1 SGDLS, CDR2 YYNGEE. Trimming removed 4 bases from V and 8 bases from J; junction bases left unmatched: 14. The CDR3 nucleotides are TGTGCCAGCAGCCCCCAGTTGCGGGGGGGGCACGGTACGCAGTATTTT. Amino acids: CASSPQLRGGHGTQYF.

The genes are TRBV14 and TRBJ1-1; 9 nucleotides agree with TRBD1. With V trimmed by 2 bases and J by 5 bases, 6 bases remained unmatched. The CDR3 sequence is 15 residues long. CDR1 SGHDN and CDR2 FVKESK come from the germline V gene. CDR3 amino acids: CASSQWGTGRTEAFF. DNA for the CDR3: TGTGCCAGCAGCCAATGGGGGACAGGGAGGACTGAAGCTTTCTTT. Full variable domain (outside the CDR3, taken from reference TRBV14 and TRBJ1-1): EAGVTQFPSHSVIEKGQTVTLRCDPISGHDNLYWYRRVMGKEIKFLLHFVKESKQDESGMPNNRFLAERTGGTYSTLKVQPAELEDSGVYFCASSQWGTGRTEAFFGQGTRLTVV.

The chain uses TRBV4-3 and TRBJ1-1; no definite D call. V dropped 2 bases and J dropped 0 bases, with 10 bases sitting between them. The CDR3 extends over 15 amino acids. Germline loops: CDR1 LGHNA, CDR2 YSLEER. For the CDR3, the DNA is TGCGCCAGCAGCCAAAGGCCGGAGATGAACACTGAAGCTTTCTTT. Translating gives CASSQRPEMNTEAFF.